This entry describes one T cell receptor (beta chain). Germline-derived CDR1 and CDR2 are SGHAT and FQNNGV. Trimming shortened V by 5 bases and J by 4 bases, and 10 bases separated the two germline ends. The CDR3 contains 13 residues. This specimen comes from a study of shared clonotypes between healthy human individuals. Study information: A couple of women and a few men aged 18 to 49 served as donors.

At the deep level, the assay was run. Some clones are missing from TCRdb's copy, which holds only in-frame ones; the method was immunoSEQ multiplex PCR. The repertoire includes 400,000 to 500,000 clones, 79% of them detected once, and less than 15% sits in the top ten. The TCR sequence derives from a woman between 35 and 50 years old in good health. Some clones in this sample may be carry-over from other donors' samples. Sequences were obtained from PBMCs. This rearrangement joins TRBV11-2 to TRBJ2-3; the D gene is possibly TRBD1 (6 bases). The CDR3 sequence is CASSKTGSDTQYF. The CDR3 DNA reads as TGTGCCAGCAGCAAGACAGGCTCAGATACGCAGTATTTT.